This passage covers 24 T cell receptor beta chains from one sample sequenced in a study of metastatic and nonmetastatic thyroid tumors. TCRdb recomputed clones from the PCR reads via MiXCR. The sample consists of tens of thousands of clones, roughly a third of them appearing once. Nobody among the patients had been given any treatment before thyroid surgery. Sequencing used tumor tissue. The receptors shown here come from a female donor with papillary thyroid cancer or a benign thyroid nodule (not recorded which). Some clones in this sample may be carry-over from other donors' samples.

V is TRBV20-1 and J is TRBJ1-1; D not certain. The CDR3 totals 14 residues. Germline CDR1 DFQATT, CDR2 SNEGSKA (reference sequence). Between the trimmed V and J ends, which lost 1 base and 0 bases, there was a span of 9 bases. The CDR3 sequence: CSARVPPMNTEAFF. The CDR3 DNA follows: TGCAGTGCTAGAGTTCCACCCATGAACACTGAAGCTTTCTTT.

This clone was recorded a few times. V is TRBV5-1 and J is TRBJ2-7, with a tentative D call TRBD2 (6 bases). Germline loops: CDR1 SGHRS, CDR2 YFSETQ. The V end lost 1 base, the J end lost 3 bases, and 8 bases lay between the germline ends. The CDR3 is 13 amino acids. CDR3 amino acids: CASSLRRDYEQYF. The DNA of the CDR3 is TGCGCCAGCAGCTTGAGGAGGGACTACGAGCAGTACTTC.

The genes are TRBV19 and TRBJ2-7; 7 positions agree with TRBD2. The V segment lost 8 bases and the J segment 9 bases; nucleotides outside the gene matches: 13. Germline V CDR1 and CDR2: LNHDA, SQIVND (reference sequence). The CDR3 has 13 amino acids. The CDR3 reads CASSSGTRLGQYF. The CDR3 DNA reads as TGTGCCAGTTCGAGCGGGACCCGTTTGGGGCAGTACTTC.

The chain joins TRBV28 to TRBJ1-5; D gene ambiguous. Germline V gene lookup returns CDR1 MDHEN and CDR2 SYDVKM. The CDR3 runs 14 residues. V was pared by 4 bases and J by 4 bases, with 11 bases between. This CDR3 is CASSWVELNQPQHF. The CDR3 nucleotides read TGTGCCAGCAGTTGGGTGGAGCTAAATCAGCCCCAGCATTTT.

This clone has a handful of counts. V and J are TRBV6-6 and TRBJ2-7; 9 bases line up with TRBD2. Germline V gives CDR1 MNHNY, CDR2 SVGAGI (reference sequence). The CDR3 totals 17 residues. V dropped 0 bases and J dropped 6; count of bases not matched to a gene: 12. For the CDR3, the DNA is TGTGCCAGCAGTTACTCGAAGATAGCGGGAGTCCTCGGCGAGCAGTACTTC. It translates to CASSYSKIAGVLGEQYF.

In its sample, this clone was seen a few times. This chain joins TRBV6-1 and TRBJ1-5; perhaps TRBD1 as D (6 bases). The V and J ends lost 8 bases and 0 bases respectively, with 11 bases between them. The CDR3 extends over 14 amino acids. The germline V gene has CDR1 MNHNS and CDR2 SASEGT. CDR3 loop: CASLDSHSNQPQHF. CDR3 DNA: TGTGCCAGCTTGGACAGCCATAGCAATCAGCCCCAGCATTTT.

This clone has only a few counts. CDR3 protein: CASRGLAGAYEQYF. CDR3 nucleotides: TGCGCCAGCAGAGGCCTAGCGGGGGCCTACGAGCAGTACTTC. This rearrangement joins TRBV10-2 to TRBJ2-7, with 10 bases identical to TRBD2. Per germline, CDR1 WSHSY and CDR2 SAAADI. The CDR3 covers 14 residues. After removal of 6 bases from V and 2 bases from J, the junction contained 4 bases not matched to a gene.

This clone counts as large. This chain links TRBV4-2 with TRBJ2-7, with D uncertain. Germline CDR1 reads LGHNA; CDR2 reads YNFKEQ. V lost 1 base, J lost 5 bases, and 9 bases lay in between. The CDR3 is 13 amino acids. The CDR3 DNA follows: TGTGCCAGCAGCCAAGTATCCAAGAACGAGCAGTACTTC. Protein sequence: CASSQVSKNEQYF.

The chain carries TRBV6-5 and TRBJ2-3; TRBD2 is a possible D gene (6 bases). V lost 4 bases to trimming and J lost 4 bases, with 6 bases between them. CDR3 length equals 12 residues. CDR1 is MNHEY, CDR2 SVGAGI, per germline. The CDR3: CASSSGADTQYF. CDR3 coding DNA: TGTGCCAGCAGTTCGGGGGCAGATACGCAGTATTTT.

The gene calls are TRBV4-1 and TRBJ2-7, with 8 bases fitting TRBD1. The CDR3 is 14 residues long. Germline V lookup: CDR1 MGHRA, CDR2 YSYEKL. The V gene end was trimmed by 3 bases and the J gene end by 6 bases; junction bases not matched to a gene: 7. CDR3 in DNA: TGCGCCAGCAGCCAGACAGGGGAAGCGGGCGAGCAGTACTTC. Translation: CASSQTGEAGEQYF.

This clone turned up a few times. V is TRBV6-5 and J is TRBJ1-2; 9 bases agree with TRBD1. In germline, CDR1 is MNHEY, CDR2 SVGAGI. The V and J ends lost 0 bases and 5 bases, in that order; junction bases with no gene match: 7. The length of the CDR3 is 16 residues. CDR3 amino acids: CASSYSLTGGNYGYTF. The CDR3 region has the DNA TGTGCCAGCAGTTACTCGTTAACAGGGGGCAATTATGGCTACACCTTC.

The chain combines TRBV11-3 with TRBJ2-5; the D call may be TRBD1 or TRBD2 (5 bases each). The germline CDR1 and CDR2 sequences are SGHNT and YENEEA. V was pared by 3 bases and J by 4 bases, with 12 bases between. The CDR3 has 14 amino acids. The CDR3 here is CASSFRDHRETQYF. CDR3 sequence (DNA): TGTGCCAGCAGCTTCCGGGACCACAGAGAGACCCAGTACTTC.

By its share, this clone is large. The chain recombines TRBV20-1 with TRBJ2-7; 8 bases align to TRBD2. Trimming took 4 bases from V and 1 from J; bases not matched to a gene: 21. Germline-derived CDR1 and CDR2 are DFQATT and SNEGSKA (reference sequence). The CDR3 consists of 19 residues. CDR3 DNA sequence: TGCAGTGCTACTAACCTAAGGGGACTAGGATCCTTTATGTCCTACGAGCAGTACTTC. This encodes CSATNLRGLGSFMSYEQYF.

In this sample, this clone turned up a few times. Compared with germline, one end of the junction differs, possibly owing to a read error. This chain uses TRBV28 with TRBJ1-6; D remains unclear. In germline, CDR1 is MDHEN, CDR2 SYDVKM. The CDR3 totals 13 residues. CDR3 region: CVSSFGVNSPLHF. For the CDR3, the DNA is TGTGTCAGCAGCTTTGGGGTTAATTCACCCCTCCACTTT. Supplemented by reference TRBV28 and TRBJ1-6, the full variable domain reads DVKVTQSSRYLVKRTGEKVFLECVQDMDHENMFWYRQDPGLGLRLIYFSYDVKMKEKGDIPEGYSVSREKKERFSLILESASTNQTSMYLCVSSFGVNSPLHFGNGTRLTVT.

The chain employs TRBV2 and TRBJ1-2, with D possibly TRBD1 on 6 matching bases. Germline CDR1 and CDR2: SNHLY and FYNNEI. CDR3 length: 16 residues. V shed 3 bases and J shed 0 bases, with 14 bases lying between them. In nucleotides, the CDR3 is TGTGCCAGCAGTGACAAGGGTCGGACAGCTAACTATGGCTACACCTTC. This gives the protein CASSDKGRTANYGYTF.

The sample holds a few counts of this clone. V usage is TRBV5-5 and J usage is TRBJ1-5, with 8 nucleotides matching TRBD1. CDR3 length: 15 residues. Germline V lookup: CDR1 SGHKS, CDR2 YYEKEE (reference sequence). The V segment lost 0 bases and the J segment 6 bases; nucleotides outside the gene matches: 5. Written as DNA, the CDR3 is TGTGCCAGCAGCTTGGTGGACAGGGCTACTCAGCCCCAGCATTTT. Translating gives CASSLVDRATQPQHF.

The chain links TRBV4-1 to TRBJ1-6, with TRBD1 identical over 10 bases. Looked up from germline, CDR1 is MGHRA and CDR2 is YSYEKL. V was clipped by 6 bases and J by 9 bases; unmatched bases: 8. The CDR3 loop spans 15 amino acids. This CDR3 reads CASRPGDRGSSPLHF. The DNA for the CDR3 is TGCGCCAGCAGACCCGGGGACAGGGGTTCTTCACCCCTCCACTTT.

The table lists this clone with a few counts. The chain has TRBV6-2 or TRBV6-3 and TRBJ2-1, with 10 bases fitting TRBD2. CDR1 and CDR2 from the germline V gene are MNHEY and SVGEGT. This CDR3 is built from 16 residues. Trimming took 6 bases from V and 1 from J; bases not matched to a gene: 6. CDR3 sequence: CASRPSGGLSYNEQFF. CDR3 sequence (DNA): TGTGCCAGCAGACCTAGCGGGGGTCTTTCCTACAATGAGCAGTTCTTC.

The rearrangement uses TRBV7-9 and TRBJ2-5, with TRBD2 identical over 13 bases. The junction had 4 bases not matched to a gene; V was cut back by 5 bases and J by 4 bases. This CDR3 has 15 amino acids. CDR1 and CDR2 (germline): SEHNR, FQNEAQ (reference sequence). The CDR3 is CASSQGLAGTETQYF. The CDR3 coding sequence is TGTGCCAGCAGCCAGGGACTAGCGGGAACAGAGACCCAGTACTTC.

Comments on this clone: A junction boundary mismatches the germline segment, possibly from a read error. The CDR3 bases are TGTGCCAGCAGTGTACTAGTTGGAGGGTACAATGGGCAGTTCTTC. It encodes CASSVLVGGYNGQFF. The J gene is TRBJ2-1, the V gene TRBV6-5; possible D gene TRBD2, 6 bases. Germline V gives CDR1 MNHEY, CDR2 SVGAGI. This CDR3 contains 15 residues.

The chain joins TRBV20-1 to TRBJ2-1; D might be TRBD1 (6 bases). Looked up from germline, CDR1 is DFQATT and CDR2 is SNEGSKA (reference sequence). Deletions cut 0 bases from V and 0 bases from J, with 15 bases between. The CDR3 is 17 residues long. The CDR3 nucleotides read TGCAGTGCTAGAGATCAGCGTAGGGGGAGCTCCTACAATGAGCAGTTCTTC. Its translation is CSARDQRRGSSYNEQFF.

In its sample, this clone was seen a few times. The chain combines TRBV6-5 with TRBJ2-2; 10 bases fit TRBD2. Germline values: CDR1 MNHEY, CDR2 SVGAGI. J was trimmed by 5 bases and V by 7 bases; bases with no gene match: 13. The CDR3 covers 17 residues. In nucleotides, the CDR3 is TGTGCCAGCAATCCGGGACTAGCGAGAGCAGGGACCGGGGAGCTGTTTTTT. This codes for CASNPGLARAGTGELFF.

This sequence joins TRBV6-1 and TRBJ1-2, with TRBD1 matching 12 bases. The CDR3 length is 17 residues. From germline, CDR1 is MNHNS and CDR2 SASEGT. With 5 bases clipped from V and 1 base from J, the junction kept 8 bases outside the gene matches. The CDR3 loop is CASSPGQGASLNYGYTF. The CDR3 nucleotides are TGTGCCAGCAGTCCGGGACAGGGGGCTTCCCTTAACTATGGCTACACCTTC.

This clone was counted a few times. The V call is TRBV10-3, the J call TRBJ1-5; 11 nucleotides line up with TRBD1. Germline V gene data show CDR1 as ENHRY and CDR2 as SYGVKD. The CDR3 totals 17 residues. V shed 2 bases and J 3 bases; nucleotides not matched to a gene: 6. This chain's CDR3 is CAISETGQGATNQPQHF. In DNA, the CDR3 is TGTGCCATCAGTGAGACCGGACAGGGGGCAACCAATCAGCCCCAGCATTTT.